Detailed here is one T cell receptor (beta chain). This sample is drawn from a study of T cell changes during pregnancy in multiple sclerosis. The germline V gene encodes CDR1 MNHEY and CDR2 SMNVEV (reference sequence). The CDR3 consists of 13 residues. V shed 11 bases and J shed 4 bases, with 18 bases lying between them. TCRdb keeps only in-frame clones here, not all; method: immunoSEQ multiplex PCR. The sample holds approximately 35,000 clones; approximately 91% are singletons and the top ten take around 2.7%. This clonotype was obtained from a female donor in good health, enrolled as a control in a pregnancy study. Sample: CD4+ T cells from peripheral blood mononuclear cells, taken in the third trimester of pregnancy. The rearrangement links TRBV27 to TRBJ2-7; weak D call: TRBD2 (7 bases). CDR3 residues: CASRGGGPYEQYF. The CDR3 DNA sequence: TGTGCCTCCAGAGGGGGGGGACCGTACGAGCAGTACTTC.